A single sample is the source of the 32 T cell receptor beta chains below, sequenced in a study of chemoradiotherapy in HPV16-positive cancers. This table comes from immunoSEQ multiplex PCR, and its TCRdb copy is limited to in-frame clones, with some not included. The sample has a few thousand clones; 85% to 90% are singletons. The sequences come from blood, collected from a patient who underwent chemoradiotherapy. These receptor sequences come from a human donor with HPV-associated anogenital cancer.

This clone was seen only once. The genes are TRBV18 and TRBJ1-1; D is perhaps TRBD1 (5 bases). Germline CDR1 KGHSH, CDR2 LQKENI. The CDR3 spans 13 residues. V lost 2 bases and J lost 3, with 7 bases in between. The CDR3: CASSPSRDTEAFF. The CDR3 DNA follows: TGTGCCAGCTCACCATCCAGGGACACTGAAGCTTTCTTT. Full variable domain (rest looked up from reference TRBV18 and TRBJ1-1): NAGVMQNPRHLVRRRGQEARLRCSPMKGHSHVYWYRQLPEEGLKFMVYLQKENIIDESGMPKERFSAEFPKEGPSILRIQQVVRGDSAAYFCASSPSRDTEAFFGQGTRLTVV.

The V gene is TRBV2, the J gene TRBJ1-2, with 11 bases matching TRBD1. The germline gives CDR1 SNHLY, CDR2 FYNNEI. The CDR3 has 16 amino acids. The V segment lost 4 bases and the J segment 4 bases; nucleotides outside the gene matches: 8. The CDR3 here is CASSGTGGVMAYGYTF. The DNA of the CDR3 is TGTGCCAGCAGTGGGACAGGGGGCGTTATGGCCTATGGCTACACCTTC.

This clone is categorized as large (0.1 to 1%). The rearrangement uses TRBV10-3 and TRBJ1-4; the D gene is possibly TRBD1 (6 bases). The CDR3 loop spans 12 amino acids. The germline CDR1 and CDR2 sequences are ENHRY and SYGVKD. The germline V and J ends were trimmed by 8 bases and 5 bases, with 9 bases remaining between them. The CDR3 DNA follows: TGTGCCATCGAGGGGGTCAATGAAAAACTGTTTTTT. Protein: CAIEGVNEKLFF.

This clone was observed a few times. CDR3 coding DNA: TGTGCCAGTAGAACAGATAGCAATCAGCCCCAGCATTTT. It specifies CASRTDSNQPQHF. The rearrangement links TRBV6-1 to TRBJ1-5; no firm D call. This CDR3 region has 13 residues. Germline V CDR1 and CDR2: MNHNS, SASEGT. Deletions cut 9 bases from V and 0 bases from J, with 9 bases between.

V is TRBV6-1 and J is TRBJ1-2; 7 bases line up with TRBD1. CDR1 and CDR2 (germline): MNHNS, SASEGT. The CDR3 loop spans 15 amino acids. Losses at the gene ends were 6 bases for V and 6 bases for J; bases not matched to a gene: 13. The CDR3 loop is CASRGQAFGLDGYTF. The CDR3 nucleotides read TGTGCCAGCAGAGGACAGGCTTTTGGGCTTGATGGCTACACCTTC.

With regard to this clone: One junction end does not reproduce the germline sequence, and a read error may be involved. This chain links TRBV7-2 with TRBJ2-7; D tentatively fits TRBD1 or TRBD2 (5 bases each). Germline CDR1 reads SGHTA; CDR2 reads FQGNSA. This CDR3 is built from 16 residues. The DNA for the CDR3 is TGTGCCAGCAGCCTAGCCCGGGGACGGATCCCCTACGAGCAGTACTTC. The encoded protein is CASSLARGRIPYEQYF.

This clone was found once. The gene calls are TRBV4-3 and TRBJ2-1; TRBD2 aligns across 7 bases. The V gene's germline CDR1 is LGHNA and CDR2 YSLEER. The CDR3 runs to 16 residues. Losses at the gene ends were 1 base for V and 2 bases for J; bases not matched to a gene: 5. As DNA, the CDR3 is TGCGCCAGCAGCCAAGGTGGGGGGGTTGCCTACAATGAGCAGTTCTTC. This sequence encodes CASSQGGGVAYNEQFF.

The rearrangement uses TRBV2 and TRBJ2-1; 10 nucleotides line up with TRBD2. With V trimmed by 4 bases and J by 8 bases, 11 bases remained unmatched. This CDR3 spans 16 amino acids. The germline V gene has CDR1 SNHLY and CDR2 FYNNEI. The CDR3: CASSGPHSGRVDEQFF. The CDR3 nucleotides are TGTGCCAGCAGTGGACCCCACAGCGGGAGGGTCGATGAGCAGTTCTTC.

This clone was seen only once. V and J are TRBV14 and TRBJ2-7; perhaps TRBD2 as D (5 bases). This CDR3 contains 15 residues. Germline-derived CDR1 and CDR2 are SGHDN and FVKESK. The V gene lost 3 bases and the J gene lost 0 bases, with 12 bases spanning the gap. This CDR3 reads CASSHRAGSSYEQYF. DNA of the CDR3: TGTGCCAGCAGCCACCGGGCTGGGAGCTCCTACGAGCAGTACTTC. Full variable domain (missing parts from reference TRBV14 and TRBJ2-7): EAGVTQFPSHSVIEKGQTVTLRCDPISGHDNLYWYRRVMGKEIKFLLHFVKESKQDESGMPNNRFLAERTGGTYSTLKVQPAELEDSGVYFCASSHRAGSSYEQYFGPGTRLTVT.

The chain couples TRBV7-8 to TRBJ2-7; 9 positions agree with TRBD1. V was clipped by 6 bases and J by 7 bases; unmatched bases: 10. This CDR3 comprises 14 residues. CDR1 and CDR2 (germline): SGHVS, FQNEAQ. DNA of the CDR3: TGTGCCAGCAGGGTTACCGGGACAGGGAGGGAGCAGTACTTC. Protein sequence: CASRVTGTGREQYF.

CDR3 region: CASHIGPGDLYGYTF. For the CDR3, the DNA is TGCGCCAGCCATATAGGACCCGGAGACCTCTATGGCTACACCTTC. This chain joins TRBV5-1 and TRBJ1-2; D unresolved. The V gene lost 7 bases and the J gene lost 4 bases, with 20 bases spanning the gap. The CDR3 runs to 15 residues. The germline V gene has CDR1 SGHRS and CDR2 YFSETQ.

The rearrangement joins TRBV28 to TRBJ2-5, with 12 bases lining up with TRBD1. Trimming took 3 bases from V and 3 from J; bases not matched to a gene: 11. CDR3 length: 18 amino acids. Germline CDR1 is MDHEN and CDR2 is SYDVKM. CDR3 residues: CASSLRSPGTGGEETQYF. CDR3 sequence (DNA): TGTGCCAGCAGTTTGAGGTCCCCCGGGACAGGGGGCGAAGAGACCCAGTACTTC.

The V call is TRBV19, the J call TRBJ1-1, with D unclear. The CDR3 runs 14 residues. V lost 5 bases, J lost 0 bases, and 10 bases lay in between. Germline loops: CDR1 LNHDA, CDR2 SQIVND (reference sequence). CDR3 protein: CASSPAGLNTEAFF. DNA for the CDR3: TGTGCCAGTAGTCCGGCCGGTCTGAACACTGAAGCTTTCTTT.

This clone appeared a single time. The chain joins TRBV20-1 to TRBJ2-7; D not certain. V lost 3 bases and J lost 2, with 5 bases in between. Germline V CDR1 and CDR2: DFQATT, SNEGSKA (reference sequence). The CDR3 is made up of 11 amino acids. CDR3 sequence (DNA): TGCAGTGCTAGGGTCACCTACGAGCAGTACTTC. This encodes CSARVTYEQYF.

The chain links TRBV19 to TRBJ2-3; 10 bases agree with TRBD1. The V segment lost 3 bases and the J segment 8 bases; nucleotides outside the gene matches: 5. CDR1 and CDR2 from the germline V gene are LNHDA and SQIVND (reference sequence). This CDR3 region has 14 residues. The CDR3 reads CASSIGDRGSTQYF. The CDR3 coding sequence is TGTGCCAGTAGTATTGGGGACAGGGGCAGTACGCAGTATTTT. Full variable domain (remainder filled in from reference TRBV19 and TRBJ2-3): DGGITQSPKYLFRKEGQNVTLSCEQNLNHDAMYWYRQDPGQGLRLIYYSQIVNDFQKGDIAEGYSVSREKKESFPLTVTSAQKNPTAFYLCASSIGDRGSTQYFGPGTRLTVL.

The chain recombines TRBV10-3 with TRBJ2-3, with TRBD1 matching over 9 bases. The CDR3 totals 17 residues. The J segment lost 5 bases and the V segment lost 2 bases, leaving 11 bases of the junction unmatched. The germline gives CDR1 ENHRY, CDR2 SYGVKD. This CDR3 reads CAISEVPGQGPKDTQYF. CDR3 sequence (DNA): TGTGCCATCAGTGAGGTGCCGGGACAGGGCCCTAAAGATACGCAGTATTTT.

This rearrangement joins TRBV4-1 to TRBJ1-1; D gene uncertain. V shed 0 bases and J shed 7 bases, with 12 bases lying between them. This CDR3 contains 14 residues. CDR1 and CDR2 from the germline V gene are MGHRA and YSYEKL. This CDR3 reads CASSQDGDLSEAFF. DNA for the CDR3: TGCGCCAGCAGCCAAGACGGGGATCTCAGTGAAGCTTTCTTT.

This clone came up a few times. This chain joins TRBV5-6 and TRBJ2-5; 8 positions match TRBD1. The V segment lost 3 bases and the J segment 5 bases; nucleotides outside the gene matches: 3. Looked up from germline, CDR1 is SGHDT and CDR2 is YYEEEE. This CDR3 comprises 13 residues. The CDR3 protein is CASSWTGWETQYF. CDR3 nucleotides: TGTGCCAGCAGCTGGACAGGGTGGGAGACCCAGTACTTC.

The gene calls are TRBV9 and TRBJ2-3; D not certain. V was cut by 0 bases and J by 4 bases, with 9 bases left in between. The CDR3 length is 14 residues. In germline, CDR1 is SGDLS, CDR2 YYNGEE. The CDR3 region is CASSVDQLADTQYF. CDR3 nucleotide sequence: TGTGCCAGCAGCGTAGATCAGTTGGCAGATACGCAGTATTTT.

The chain joins TRBV5-8 to TRBJ2-1, with D possibly being TRBD1 or TRBD2 (7 bases each). Trimming cost V 4 bases and J 8 bases, with 19 bases left between them. The CDR3 spans 15 residues. CDR1 and CDR2 (germline): SGHTS, YDEGEE. Here the CDR3 reads CASSTGQRGVDEQFF. In DNA, the CDR3 is TGTGCCAGCAGCACGGGACAGCGGGGTGTCGATGAGCAGTTCTTC.

This chain connects TRBV19 to TRBJ1-1; D not certain. The CDR3 length is 18 residues. Trimming left V 1 base short and J 1 base short, with 19 bases between. CDR1 is LNHDA and CDR2 is SQIVND in the germline V gene (reference sequence). The CDR3 DNA reads TGTGCCAGTAGTATAGTAAGGCAGCTAATTCCCAGGAACACTGAAGCTTTCTTT. Protein product: CASSIVRQLIPRNTEAFF.

The rearrangement links TRBV7-2 to TRBJ2-5; the D is unclear. The ends were cut back, 2 bases at V and 1 base at J, with 14 bases in the middle. There are 16 residues in the CDR3. Germline-derived CDR1 and CDR2 are SGHTA and FQGNSA. The chain's CDR3 is CASSLRAALGQETQYF. CDR3 nucleotides: TGTGCCAGCAGCTTAAGGGCAGCCCTGGGCCAAGAGACCCAGTACTTC.

This chain uses TRBV28 with TRBJ2-7; 11 nucleotides line up with TRBD1. The CDR3 consists of 14 residues. V was clipped by 4 bases and J by 4 bases; unmatched bases: 3. From germline, CDR1 is MDHEN and CDR2 SYDVKM. In nucleotides, the CDR3 is TGTGCCAGCAGTTCTGGACAGGGGGCTTACGAGCAGTACTTC. Protein product: CASSSGQGAYEQYF.

The J gene is TRBJ1-2, the V gene TRBV12-5; D perhaps matches TRBD1 (6 bases). CDR1 and CDR2 (germline): LGHNT, FRNRAP. Deletions cut 0 bases from V and 8 bases from J, with 16 bases between. There are 15 residues in the CDR3. Here the CDR3 DNA reads TGTGCTAGTGGTTTGGTACCGGGCCAGGGGAGGGGCTACACCTTC. It is translated as CASGLVPGQGRGYTF.

This chain joins TRBV7-2 and TRBJ2-3; D is ambiguous. V was cut by 1 base and J by 2 bases, with 10 bases left in between. The CDR3 spans 15 residues. Germline V CDR1 and CDR2: SGHTA, FQGNSA. CDR3 amino acids: CASSLDYLSTDTQYF. In nucleotides, the CDR3 is TGTGCCAGCAGCTTAGACTACCTTTCCACAGATACGCAGTATTTT.

This chain connects TRBV10-3 to TRBJ1-1; D possibly corresponds to TRBD1 (5 bases). V lost 0 bases to trimming and J lost 3 bases, with 8 bases between them. The CDR3 extends over 14 amino acids. Germline CDR1 reads ENHRY; CDR2 reads SYGVKD. CDR3 loop: CAISESGGDTEAFF. CDR3 DNA: TGTGCCATCAGTGAGTCTGGAGGGGACACTGAAGCTTTCTTT.

The chain employs TRBV2 and TRBJ1-5; unclear D gene. There are 11 residues in the CDR3. Germline V gene sequence: CDR1 SNHLY, CDR2 FYNNEI. Trimming stripped 6 bases from V and 13 bases from J, with 13 bases between. The chain's CDR3 is CASSTGQRQHF. The CDR3 DNA is TGTGCCAGCAGCACCGGTCAGAGGCAGCATTTT. Based on the CDR3 plus reference TRBV2 and TRBJ1-5, the full variable domain is EPEVTQTPSHQVTQMGQEVILRCVPISNHLYFYWYRQILGQKVEFLVSFYNNEISEKSEIFDDQFSVERPDGSNFTLKIRSTKLEDSAMYFCASSTGQRQHFGDGTRLSIL.

V and J are TRBV7-9 and TRBJ1-4; TRBD1 might be the D (5 bases). V was trimmed by 3 bases and J by 10 bases, leaving 12 bases between them. The CDR3 extends over 13 amino acids. The germline CDR1 and CDR2 sequences are SEHNR and FQNEAQ (reference sequence). CDR3 sequence reads: CASSLGTSGKLFF. The CDR3 DNA reads TGTGCCAGCAGCTTGGGGACCTCCGGAAAACTGTTTTTT.

The genes are TRBV5-1 and TRBJ2-5; 8 bases agree with TRBD2. The CDR3 has 15 residues. Trimming took 0 bases from V and 3 from J; bases not matched to a gene: 4. Germline V gives CDR1 SGHRS, CDR2 YFSETQ. The DNA of the CDR3 is TGCGCCAGCAGCTTGGGACTAGCGCTAAAAGAGACCCAGTACTTC. Amino acids: CASSLGLALKETQYF. The variable domain in full, with the rest retrieved from reference TRBV5-1 and TRBJ2-5, is KAGVTQTPRYLIKTRGQQVTLSCSPISGHRSVSWYQQTPGQGLQFLFEYFSETQRNKGNFPGRFSGRQFSNSRSEMNVSTLELGDSALYLCASSLGLALKETQYFGPGTRLLVL.

The rearrangement joins TRBV7-9 to TRBJ2-3; TRBD2 aligns across 7 bases. The ends lost 1 base at V and 1 base at J; junction bases unmatched: 11. Germline loops: CDR1 SEHNR, CDR2 FQNEAQ (reference sequence). The CDR3 sequence is 18 residues long. The CDR3 protein is CASSLGGGASPRTDTQYF. Here the CDR3 DNA reads TGTGCCAGCAGCTTAGGGGGGGGAGCTAGCCCCCGCACAGATACGCAGTATTTT.

The rearrangement uses TRBV5-6 and TRBJ1-3; 7 bases match TRBD1. The germline V gene has CDR1 SGHDT and CDR2 YYEEEE. The CDR3 length is 14 residues. Losses at the gene ends were 2 bases for V and 2 bases for J; bases not matched to a gene: 1. The CDR3 nucleotides are TGTGCCAGCAGCTTTGACAGGGCTGGAAACACCATATATTTT. Its protein product is CASSFDRAGNTIYF.

V gene TRBV6-5 combines with J gene TRBJ1-5; a weak D match, TRBD1 (5 bases). The CDR3 contains 15 residues. The V gene lost 2 bases and the J gene lost 4 bases, with 12 bases spanning the gap. Per germline, CDR1 MNHEY and CDR2 SVGAGI. CDR3 sequence reads: CASSYGTGINQPQHF. The CDR3 nucleotides are TGTGCCAGCAGTTACGGTACAGGTATTAATCAGCCCCAGCATTTT.